The 6 T cell receptor beta chains in this list originate from one sample, sequenced in a study of CD4 T cells in relation to SARS-CoV-2 and coronaviruses. The unexposed donors gave CD4+ T cells in about 2010-2019, prior to COVID-19. CD4+ T cells were isolated from the cells after roughly 11 days of culture. Produced via immunoSEQ multiplex PCR; TCRdb's table is partial and in-frame only. The data hold approximately 20,000 clones, with just under 75% observed a single time. No antigen has been identified for these receptors. The material sequenced was CD4+ T cells from PBMCs, cultured in vitro. These receptors originate from a human donor in good health.

The V call is TRBV2, the J call TRBJ2-7, with D unclear. CDR3 size: 17 residues. The V end was cut by 4 bases, the J end by 5 bases, with 24 bases between. Germline CDR1 and CDR2: SNHLY and FYNNEI. In DNA, the CDR3 is TGTGCCAGCAGTGGGGCTACACCCGACCCTTTCAGGCACGAGCAGTACTTC. Its protein product is CASSGATPDPFRHEQYF. Full variable domain (missing parts from reference TRBV2 and TRBJ2-7): EPEVTQTPSHQVTQMGQEVILRCVPISNHLYFYWYRQILGQKVEFLVSFYNNEISEKSEIFDDQFSVERPDGSNFTLKIRSTKLEDSAMYFCASSGATPDPFRHEQYFGPGTRLTVT.

This chain uses TRBV3-1 (or the pseudogene TRBV3-2) with TRBJ1-2; D is possibly TRBD1 (6 bases). The CDR3 extends over 15 amino acids. The V gene's germline CDR1 is LGHDT and CDR2 YNNKEL (reference sequence). The V end lost 0 bases, the J end lost 6 bases, and 14 bases lay between the germline ends. The CDR3 here is CASSQENRAENGYTF. The CDR3, as DNA: TGTGCCAGCAGCCAAGAGAACAGGGCGGAGAATGGCTACACCTTC.

The chain uses TRBV10-3 and TRBJ1-4; TRBD1 is a possible D gene (6 bases). V dropped 6 bases and J dropped 5 bases, with 13 bases sitting between them. The germline V gene has CDR1 ENHRY and CDR2 SYGVKD. There are 14 residues in the CDR3. For the CDR3, the DNA is TGTGCCATCAGCCGGACAGACCGGAATGAAAAACTGTTTTTT. It codes for CAISRTDRNEKLFF.

V and J are TRBV6-1 and TRBJ1-5; D is possibly TRBD1 (5 bases). The V gene lost 2 bases and the J gene lost 1 base, with 18 bases spanning the gap. Germline values: CDR1 MNHNS, CDR2 SASEGT. This CDR3 contains 18 residues. The chain's CDR3 is CASSESAPGRASNQPQHF. DNA for the CDR3: TGTGCCAGCAGTGAAAGTGCCCCCGGCAGGGCAAGCAATCAGCCCCAGCATTTT.

This clone turned up a few times. The chain joins TRBV27 to TRBJ2-2, with no clear D. V lost 7 bases to trimming and J lost 3 bases, with 15 bases between them. The CDR3 consists of 15 residues. CDR1 and CDR2 (germline): MNHEY, SMNVEV (reference sequence). CDR3 loop: CASIASRSHTGELFF. The CDR3 coding sequence is TGTGCCAGCATAGCTTCGAGGAGTCACACCGGGGAGCTGTTTTTT.

The V call is TRBV6-5, the J call TRBJ2-7; D is undetermined. In germline, CDR1 is MNHEY, CDR2 SVGAGI. V was cut by 0 bases and J by 0 bases, with 9 bases left in between. This CDR3 is 15 amino acids long. For the CDR3, the DNA is TGTGCCAGCAGTTACTCCTCAGGTACCTCCTACGAGCAGTACTTC. This encodes CASSYSSGTSYEQYF.